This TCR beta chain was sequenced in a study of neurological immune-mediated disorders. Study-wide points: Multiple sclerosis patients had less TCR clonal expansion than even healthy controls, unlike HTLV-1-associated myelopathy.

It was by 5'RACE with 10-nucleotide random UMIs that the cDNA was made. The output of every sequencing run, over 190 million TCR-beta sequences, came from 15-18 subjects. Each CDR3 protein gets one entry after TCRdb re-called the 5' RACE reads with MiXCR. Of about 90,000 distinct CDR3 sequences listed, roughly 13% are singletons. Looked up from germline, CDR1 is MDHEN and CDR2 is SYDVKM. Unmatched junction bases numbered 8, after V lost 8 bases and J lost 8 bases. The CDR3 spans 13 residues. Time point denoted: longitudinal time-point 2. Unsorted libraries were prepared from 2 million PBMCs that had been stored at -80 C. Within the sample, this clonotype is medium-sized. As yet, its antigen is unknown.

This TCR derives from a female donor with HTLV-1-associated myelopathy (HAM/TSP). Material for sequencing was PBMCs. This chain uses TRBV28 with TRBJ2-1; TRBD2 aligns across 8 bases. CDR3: CASASGGEDEQFF. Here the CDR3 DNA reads TGTGCCAGCGCCTCGGGAGGGGAAGATGAGCAGTTCTTC.